This entry concerns a single TCR beta chain. The entry originates in a study of blood T cell repertoires in COVID-19. Original data processing: Counts of nucleated cells, estimated from reference gene primer amplification, were obtained. Profiled with immunoSEQ multiplex PCR; TCRdb holds only in-frame clones, not every one. That table supplies the V and J calls and clone size; D and trimming were determined from the DNA. This table holds about 160,000 clones, about four fifths found once. Germline CDR1 reads SGHRS; CDR2 reads YFSETQ. Deletions cut 0 bases from V and 4 bases from J, with 10 bases between. The CDR3 covers 15 residues.

The genes are TRBV5-1 and TRBJ1-4; unclear D gene. Sequencing was carried out using peripheral blood. The receptor was isolated from a man between 65 and 79 years old who had recovered from COVID-19. CDR3 amino acids: CASSLATDRNEKLFF. As DNA, the CDR3 is TGCGCCAGCAGCTTGGCCACAGACCGTAATGAAAAACTGTTTTTT.